The rows below give T cell receptor beta chains drawn from one sample of a study of T and B cells in COVID-19 patients. One entry per CDR3 protein, called by TCRdb with MiXCR from the multiplex PCR reads. This table has more than 15,000 distinct CDR3 sequences, roughly 28% appearing once. Sequenced sample: blood. The receptors originated from a human donor who had recovered from COVID-19. CDR3s include the opening cysteine and the closing phenylalanine or tryptophan. Each record gives: clone size, J gene, D gene, V gene, CDR3 DNA, CDR3 protein. D genes are given only for firm matches. Expanded clones get a size class; other rows say once, few or many, or leave the size out.

>many|TRBJ2-3|.|TRBV5-5
TGTGCCAGCAGCTTGGACAGAGGCACAGATACGCAGTATTTT
CASSLDRGTDTQYF
>few|TRBJ1-2|.|TRBV21-1
TGTGCCAGCAGCCCCTGGACACCTAACTATGGCTACACCTTC
CASSPWTPNYGYTF
>.|TRBJ2-3|TRBD2|TRBV27
TGTGCCAGCAGTCCAGGGACTAGCGGGGGGATCACAGATACGCAGTATTTT
CASSPGTSGGITDTQYF
>.|TRBJ2-1|TRBD1|TRBV5-1
TGCGCCAGCAGCTTGGTTGGACAGGGCGCGGATGAGCAGTTCTTC
CASSLVGQGADEQFF
>.|TRBJ2-1|TRBD1|TRBV19
TGTGCCAGTACCTGGGGACAGGGTTCTGCCAATGAGCAGTTCTTC
CASTWGQGSANEQFF
>.|TRBJ1-1|.|TRBV12-3/TRBV12-4
TGTGCCAGCAGTCGATTGGCTGAGAACACTGAAGCTTTCTTT
CASSRLAENTEAFF
>few|TRBJ1-1|TRBD1|TRBV6-2/TRBV6-3
TGTGCCAGCAGTGCCCACCGGGACAGGGCTACTGAAGCTTTCTTT
CASSAHRDRATEAFF
>.|TRBJ1-1|.|TRBV27
TGTGCCAGCAGTGACAGACAGATGGGCGCCACTGAAGCTTTCTTT
CASSDRQMGATEAFF
>.|TRBJ2-5|.|TRBV20-1
TGCAGTGCCAGCATGGTGGGGGGGGCATCCCAAGAGACCCAGTACTTC
CSASMVGGASQETQYF
>.|TRBJ1-1|.|TRBV14
TGTGCCAGCAGCCAATCCCGGAACACTGAAGCTTTCTTT
CASSQSRNTEAFF